This T cell receptor beta chain is from a study of cytomegalovirus exposure and HLA in healthy donors. PCR used 60 Vbeta primers and 13 Jbeta primers. In the authors' methods: It was a later analysis that counted 83 million or so unique TCR beta chains, of which 9 million to 13 million were shared. Produced via immunoSEQ multiplex PCR; TCRdb's table is partial and in-frame only. V and J calls plus clone size are reproduced from that table; the DNA served to infer D and trimming. The sample includes over 100,000 clones, approximately 80% of them seen just once. Germline V gene sequence: CDR1 LGHNA, CDR2 YNFKEQ. The junction had 11 bases not matched to a gene; V was cut back by 0 bases and J by 5 bases. There are 18 residues in the CDR3. Overall study results and limits: TCR sequences were mostly rare, though some public TCRs occurred in many donors.

To note about this clone: The antigen is unknown.

Though nominally healthy at sampling, donors likely had unrecorded immune exposures. The sample was PBMCs. The source is a middle-aged woman in good health and CMV-seronegative. This chain uses TRBV4-2 with TRBJ2-1; 9 bases map to TRBD2. CDR3 in amino acids: CASSQEGGRAGWDNEQFF. Here the CDR3 DNA reads TGTGCCAGCAGCCAAGAGGGCGGGAGGGCCGGATGGGACAATGAGCAGTTCTTC.